This T cell receptor beta chain was recovered during a study of blood T cells in healthy people across ages. Overall study findings and caveats: There were more naive CD4+ cells and higher diversity in long-lived donors than in aged donors.

This clonotype was recorded a few times. Antigen specificity is unknown. The CDR3 covers 14 residues. Germline-derived CDR1 and CDR2 are KGHSH and LQKENI. The V gene end was trimmed by 8 bases and the J gene end by 1 base; junction bases not matched to a gene: 7. Sample-barcoded 5' priming and a J-beta primer mix drove a second PCR of about 6 to 11 cycles. TCRdb analysed the 5' RACE reads with MiXCR anew, one entry per CDR3 protein. The data hold around 750,000 distinct CDR3 sequences, with around half observed a single time. Source material: blood. This chain connects TRBV18 to TRBJ2-5; TRBD1 matches at 7 bases. The clonotype comes from a man of 80 years or more in good health. The CDR3 loop reads CASSRTGPQETQYF. The DNA of the CDR3 is TGTGCCAGCAGCCGGACAGGACCCCAAGAGACCCAGTACTTC. Full variable domain (outside the CDR3, taken from reference TRBV18 and TRBJ2-5): NAGVMQNPRHLVRRRGQEARLRCSPMKGHSHVYWYRQLPEEGLKFMVYLQKENIIDESGMPKERFSAEFPKEGPSILRIQQVVRGDSAAYFCASSRTGPQETQYFGPGTRLLVL.